This T cell receptor (beta chain) was identified during a study of cytomegalovirus exposure and HLA in healthy donors. This clone was detected only once. An end of the junction differs from the germline gene, which may be a read error. The PCR was carried out with 60 Vbeta primers and 13 Jbeta primers. Clones were sequenced by immunoSEQ multiplex PCR, and TCRdb holds only the in-frame ones, with some missing. The sample has 90,000 to 100,000 clones, less than 80% seen once; the top ten hold 5.5% to 6.5%. CDR1 and CDR2 from the germline V gene are SGHTA and FQGNSA. There are 14 residues in the CDR3. The sequence derives from a boy younger than 18 in good health and CMV-seropositive. The chain is built from TRBV7-2 and TRBJ1-2, with a tentative D call TRBD1 (5 bases). Sequenced sample: PBMCs. For the CDR3, the DNA is TGTGCCAGCAGCTTAGCTATTAAGGACATTCCTGTTGCCTTC. Translating gives CASSLAIKDIPVAF.